This T cell receptor beta chain was retrieved from a study of blood T cell repertoires in COVID-19. About the study: The origin of the acute and convalescent COVID-19 samples was the United States, Italy and Spain.

The CDR3 is made up of 17 amino acids. Losses at the gene ends were 2 bases for V and 0 bases for J; bases not matched to a gene: 4. The germline gives CDR1 MNHEY, CDR2 SVGEGT. In the original processing: Quantification of nucleated cells was approximated via reference gene primer amplification. Some clones are missing from TCRdb's copy, which holds only in-frame ones; the method was immunoSEQ multiplex PCR. For V, J and clone size, that table is used; D and trimming come from the DNA. The sample consists of 90,000 to 140,000 clones, roughly 76% of them appearing once. The chain couples TRBV6-2 or TRBV6-3 to TRBJ2-2; 9 bases match TRBD1. The TCR was taken from a woman between 65 and 79 years old with acute or convalescent COVID-19. Sequencing was performed on peripheral blood. CDR3 sequence: CASSYLTGGANTGELFF. CDR3 nucleotides: TGTGCCAGCAGTTACCTGACAGGGGGTGCGAACACCGGGGAGCTGTTTTTT.